This T cell receptor beta chain was identified during a study of blood T cells in healthy people across ages (dated by TCRdb to about 2015). Notes on the research overall: In model experiments, template switching captured roughly one uniquely barcoded TCR beta cDNA molecule for every two T cells. The donors were split into four age groups: young (average 16 years), middle-aged (roughly 40), aged (approximately 60) and long-lived (approximately 89). To avoid experimental bias, donors of different ages were randomly spread across the sequencing lanes. To track age-related changes in TCR beta repertoire diversity, the study relied on deep sequencing normalized with unique cDNA molecular identifiers. The study analyzed two additional independent replicas of 1 million unique cDNA reads from the same blood draw for two donors, one aged 18 to 30 and one aged 80 or older. The full study reports these points: Bulk unsorted PBMC profiling prevented conclusive comparison of naive and antigen-experienced compartments. Observed TCR beta diversity correlated strongly with the percentage of naive T cells measured by flow cytometry. Estimates of total diversity based on one million sequenced T cells were considered lower bounds and underestimates. Compared with the aged group, the long-lived group had more naive CD4+ T cells, fewer expanded clones and increased TCR diversity, suggesting age selection. Because donor CMV infection status was unknown, age-related changes in expanded clonotypes were potentially confounded. As age increased, observed TCR beta diversity per million T cells dropped in a roughly linear way, and a significant reduction was already evident by age around 41.

The protocol used for the library was 5' RACE. TCRdb names Illumina HiSeq 2500 as the instrument used. A second roughly 6 to 12 cycle PCR used a sample-barcoded 5' primer and a J-beta primer mix. A unique molecular identifier was introduced onto each TCR beta cDNA molecule by a template-switch 5' adaptor carrying 12 random nucleotides. Each sample yielded at least 2.5 million CDR3-containing paired-end reads. First-strand cDNA synthesis was performed from all RNA using the Mint cDNA synthesis kit, with priming by a TRBC-specific oligonucleotide. All cDNA was treated with uracil-DNA glycosylase and then went through a first 18-cycle PCR with the universal primers M1SS and BC2_uni_R. Per the source publication's procedure: Each sample was normalized by randomly selecting 1 million high-quality reads, each carrying a distinct molecular identifier. Instead of being binned into consensus sequences, reads with shared molecular identifiers were discarded. CDR3 identification, clonotype clustering and error correction used MiTCR with a Q25 quality threshold and the strictest error-elimination algorithm. A nonparametric unseen species model using Euler transformation provided a lower-bound estimate of total TCR beta diversity. TCRdb passed the public sequencing reads through fastp at Q25 and MiXCR, retaining productive beta sequences. Here each entry gathers all rows of one CDR3 protein and keeps the most common genes and DNA. The V and J calls here are based on TCRdb, not the publication. This sample has about 1.6 million distinct CDR3 sequences in its table, and around 36% of those were observed once. Approximately 10% of the sample is held by the ten biggest clonotypes.

The donors were about 40 Caucasian individuals from Russia, aged about 6 to 95 years, who were systemically healthy. Each donor gave ten milliliters of peripheral blood, collected into EDTA-treated Vacutainer tubes. Ficoll-Paque density-gradient centrifugation was used to isolate PBMCs, with at least 6.5 million per sample. Total RNA, at least 5 micrograms per sample, was extracted from PBMCs with Trizol reagent. For every donor, flow cytometry on a PBMC aliquot measured the percentage of naive CD45RAhigh/CD27high T cells. Points on this clonotype: Its target antigen remains unknown. Base qualities were left out, and no much larger clone turns up one base away.

V lost 1 base and J lost 11 bases; the stretch between them is 12 bases long. Counted from cysteine to phenylalanine, this CDR3 has 13 amino acids. The retained sequence is limited to the CDR3, 39 bases, with the frame set at the first base. The CDR1 and CDR2 encoded by the germline V gene are MGHRA and YSYEKL. Rearrangement joined TRBV4-1 to TRBJ1-5; TRBD1 is a weak D gene call, 5 bases matching. The specimen sequenced was blood. This TCR was sampled from a woman between 25 and 40 years old in good health. The CDR3 region reads CASSQVGRTAQHF. The sequenced DNA is TGCGCCAGCAGCCAAGTGGGGCGAACGGCCCAGCATTTT.